These 7 T cell receptor beta chains share one sample of origin, sequenced in a study of T cell repertoires in cytomegalovirus infection. TCRdb itself ran the reads through MiXCR, one entry per CDR3 protein. Of 200,000 to 300,000 distinct CDR3 sequences in the sample, approximately 9.2% were seen once. Sequenced: PBMCs. The receptors derive from a human donor in good health (CMV status not recorded). Some clones in this sample may be carry-over from other donors' samples.

This clonotype was detected many times. The chain is built from TRBV15 and TRBJ1-1, with D unclear. Trimming shortened V by 0 bases and J by 10 bases, and 12 bases separated the two germline ends. The CDR3 runs 13 residues. Germline V lookup: CDR1 LNHNV, CDR2 YYDKDF (reference sequence). CDR3 nucleotides: TGTGCCACCAGCAGAGATGGGCCAGGTCGAGCTTTCTTT. The encoded protein is CATSRDGPGRAFF.

A few counts support this clonotype. The chain combines TRBV12-3 or TRBV12-4 with TRBJ1-2, with 9 bases aligning to TRBD1. Trimming cost V 5 bases and J 5 bases; bases outside gene matches: 12. There are 16 residues in the CDR3. CDR3 DNA: TGTGCCAGCAGTCCCTCCGGGACAGGGACTGTTTATGGCTACACCTTC. This gives the protein CASSPSGTGTVYGYTF.

At least ten counts were recorded for this clonotype. The gene calls are TRBV7-2 and TRBJ1-1, with no clear D. The germline V gene has CDR1 SGHTA and CDR2 FQGNSA. The CDR3 runs 13 residues. Trimming cost V 3 bases and J 6 bases, with 11 bases left between them. The CDR3: CASSFKRVAEAFF. The CDR3, as DNA: TGTGCCAGCAGCTTCAAGAGGGTAGCTGAAGCTTTCTTT.

V is TRBV20-1 and J is TRBJ1-6; no definite D call. The CDR3 is 15 residues long. V dropped 3 bases and J dropped 2 bases, with 11 bases sitting between them. In germline, CDR1 is DFQATT, CDR2 SNEGSKA (reference sequence). As DNA, the CDR3 is TGCAGTGCTAGTAATGCGGCCACCTATAATTCACCCCTCCACTTT. Translation: CSASNAATYNSPLHF.

This clonotype was observed a few times. The chain is built from TRBV18 and TRBJ2-2; D perhaps matches TRBD1 (6 bases). The germline gives CDR1 KGHSH, CDR2 LQKENI. The CDR3 runs to 15 residues. V lost 5 bases to trimming and J lost 0 bases, with 10 bases between them. Here the CDR3 DNA reads TGTGCCAGCTCATCCCAGGGGCCGAACACCGGGGAGCTGTTTTTT. The encoded protein is CASSSQGPNTGELFF. Combining the CDR3 with reference TRBV18 and TRBJ2-2 gives the whole variable domain NAGVMQNPRHLVRRRGQEARLRCSPMKGHSHVYWYRQLPEEGLKFMVYLQKENIIDESGMPKERFSAEFPKEGPSILRIQQVVRGDSAAYFCASSSQGPNTGELFFGEGSRLTVL.

Many counts were recorded for this clonotype. The V gene is TRBV11-2, the J gene TRBJ2-7; D is ambiguous. The CDR3 sequence is 14 residues long. Between the trimmed V and J ends, which lost 0 bases and 3 bases, there was a span of 9 bases. Germline lookup yields CDR1 SGHAT and CDR2 FQNNGV. The CDR3 reads CASSLDTRGYEQYF. The CDR3 nucleotides are TGTGCCAGCAGCTTAGACACCCGTGGCTACGAGCAGTACTTC.

This clonotype was picked up many times. The chain employs TRBV7-2 and TRBJ1-4; possibly TRBD1 for D (5 bases). Germline V CDR1 and CDR2: SGHTA, FQGNSA. This CDR3 has 15 amino acids. V was shortened by 3 bases and J by 8 bases, with 16 bases between the two germline ends. Here the CDR3 DNA reads TGTGCCAGCAGCTTCCCCGACGGGGGTAGGGAAAAACTGTTTTTT. Amino acid sequence: CASSFPDGGREKLFF.